This T cell receptor (beta chain) was sequenced during a study of control samples from healthy donors and cancer patients. Germline trimming cut 0 bases from V and 9 bases from J; bases unmatched to any gene: 3. The CDR3 consists of 14 residues. Germline CDR1 SGHDT, CDR2 YYEEEE. TCRdb keeps only in-frame clones here, not all; method: immunoSEQ multiplex PCR. The table records about 140,000 clones, 75% to 95% of them present only once. The sample consisted of blood. The TCR comes from a man between 18 and 29 years old in good health. The J gene is TRBJ1-4, the V gene TRBV5-6; 9 bases align to TRBD1. The CDR3 spells CASSLVTGGKKLFF. The DNA of the CDR3 is TGTGCCAGCAGCTTGGTGACAGGGGGTAAAAAACTGTTTTTT.